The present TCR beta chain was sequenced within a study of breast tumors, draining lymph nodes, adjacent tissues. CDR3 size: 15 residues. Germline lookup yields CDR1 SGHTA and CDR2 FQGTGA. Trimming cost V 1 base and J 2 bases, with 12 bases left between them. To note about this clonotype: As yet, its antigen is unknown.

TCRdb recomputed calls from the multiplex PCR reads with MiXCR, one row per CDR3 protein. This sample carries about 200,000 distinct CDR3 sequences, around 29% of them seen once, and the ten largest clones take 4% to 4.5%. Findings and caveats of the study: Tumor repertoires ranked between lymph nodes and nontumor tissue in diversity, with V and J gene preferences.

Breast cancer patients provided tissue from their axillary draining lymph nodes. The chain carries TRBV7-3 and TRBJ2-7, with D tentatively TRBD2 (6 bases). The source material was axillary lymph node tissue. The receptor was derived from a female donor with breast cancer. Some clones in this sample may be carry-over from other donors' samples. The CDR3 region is CASSLKGGLTYEQYF. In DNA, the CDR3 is TGTGCCAGCAGCTTAAAGGGAGGTCTGACCTACGAGCAGTACTTC.